What follows are 4 T cell receptor beta chains derived from one specimen sequenced in a study of CD8 T cells in Susac syndrome. With random hexamers, reverse transcription was performed on about 0.5 to 1 ug of RNA. TCRdb re-called the immunoSEQ multiplex PCR reads through MiXCR, storing one row per CDR3 protein. The sample holds 100,000 to 150,000 distinct CDR3 sequences, about 94% seen once. Material for sequencing was CD4+ T cells from PBMCs. These receptor sequences come from a human donor in good health.

The V and J genes are TRBV12-3 or TRBV12-4 and TRBJ1-1, with D unclear. V lost 5 bases, J lost 1 base, and 14 bases lay in between. The CDR3 runs to 15 residues. CDR3 residues: CASSLGRARNTEAFF. CDR3 bases: TGTGCCAGCAGTCTGGGCCGGGCGAGGAACACTGAAGCTTTCTTT.

DNA for the CDR3: TGCGCCAGCAGCAGGGGGACAGGGGGTTCTGGCAATCAGCCCCAGCATTTT. Its translation: CASSRGTGGSGNQPQHF. The chain uses TRBV5-1 and TRBJ1-5; TRBD1 agrees at 11 bases. The V segment lost 4 bases and the J segment 2 bases; nucleotides outside the gene matches: 8. Looked up from germline, CDR1 is SGHRS and CDR2 is YFSETQ. The length of the CDR3 is 17 residues.

The chain combines TRBV5-1 with TRBJ2-1, with 13 bases fitting TRBD2. Trimming cost V 4 bases and J 10 bases; bases outside gene matches: 11. Germline loops: CDR1 SGHRS, CDR2 YFSETQ. The CDR3 loop spans 16 amino acids. CDR3 amino acids: CASSTGTSGIEHEQFF. The CDR3 DNA reads as TGCGCCAGCAGCACCGGGACTAGCGGGATTGAACACGAGCAGTTCTTC.

This rearrangement joins TRBV10-1 to TRBJ2-2, with D tentatively TRBD2 (5 bases). Germline V gives CDR1 WNHNN, CDR2 SYGVQD (reference sequence). This CDR3 region has 15 residues. Trimming left V 4 bases short and J 0 bases short, with 9 bases between. CDR3 residues: CASSGGSANTGELFF. The CDR3 DNA sequence: TGCGCCAGCAGTGGAGGGTCCGCGAACACCGGGGAGCTGTTTTTT.